These T cell receptor beta chains were read from a single sample in a study of T-cell memory formation after mild COVID-19. Via MiXCR, TCRdb re-called the 5' RACE reads, giving one row per CDR3 protein. The table includes around 110,000 distinct CDR3 sequences, around 12% detected once. Source material: PBMCs or a T cell subset sorted from them (not recorded which). All receptors derive from an adult woman who had mild COVID-19 (a few samples of this study predate the infection). Cell type and time point are not known. CDR3s leave out the opening cysteine and the closing phenylalanine or tryptophan. Each record gives: V gene, CDR3 length, J gene, CDR3 protein.

>TRBV2|13|TRBJ2-1
ASRFTPGGHNEQF
>TRBV12-3/TRBV12-4|14|TRBJ2-1
ASSPMIDRRNNEQF
>TRBV11-3|14|TRBJ2-1
ASSLRLAGTYNEQF
>TRBV29-1|11|TRBJ1-1
SVPGIRLTEAF
>TRBV12-3/TRBV12-4|11|TRBJ1-2
ASSFPGIYGYT
>TRBV7-9|13|TRBJ2-7
ASSLDLLGSSEQY
>TRBV10-3|13|TRBJ1-1
AISELGQGNTEAF
>TRBV27|12|TRBJ1-1
ASSLGGQGAEAF
>TRBV2|14|TRBJ2-7
ASSEALDRGAVEQY
>TRBV7-9|12|TRBJ1-2
ASSLAIKGYGYT
>TRBV27|13|TRBJ2-2
ASRSQVGSGGELF
>TRBV5-6|13|TRBJ2-1
ASSDGTGYYNEQF
>TRBV20-1|11|TRBJ2-7
CVARQGAHEQY
>TRBV24-1|8|TRBJ2-7
ATSDNEQY
>TRBV4-3|14|TRBJ1-1
ASSQEGTGTGTEAF
>TRBV10-3|11|TRBJ2-3
AISADRTDTQY
>TRBV7-9|13|TRBJ2-1
ASSPRGEISSEQF
>TRBV20-1|13|TRBJ2-1
SARGASGPYNEQF
>TRBV13|13|TRBJ2-3
ASSLSGGMADTQY
>TRBV29-1|12|TRBJ1-2
SVEGGGMIYGYT
>TRBV19|13|TRBJ2-7
ASSIDDSRSYEQY
>TRBV5-1|12|TRBJ2-7
ASSPGTGGYEQY
>TRBV7-6|14|TRBJ2-2
ASSFERQGSTGELF
>TRBV7-8|13|TRBJ2-7
ASSDLSGAIYEQY
>TRBV6-4|14|TRBJ2-6
ASSDSTSSGANVLT
>TRBV4-1|14|TRBJ2-3
ASSQVSGGERDTQY
>TRBV12-3/TRBV12-4|12|TRBJ2-5
ASSLEPLQETQY
>TRBV19|11|TRBJ1-1
ASSVTANTEAF
>TRBV7-9|13|TRBJ2-1
ASSLGLAGNNEQF
>TRBV4-3|11|TRBJ2-5
ASSQDLEETQY
>TRBV18|13|TRBJ2-3
ASSQGQGPTDTQY
>TRBV20-1|12|TRBJ2-5
SARDIPLGDTQY
>TRBV30|14|TRBJ2-3
ARSGTEVDGTDTQY
>TRBV5-1|15|TRBJ2-1
ASSLNSGGNSYNEQF
>TRBV7-6|13|TRBJ2-7
ASSLGLAGTYEQY
>TRBV12-3/TRBV12-4|12|TRBJ2-7
ASSISGGNYEQY
>TRBV11-2|14|TRBJ1-4
ASSPSQAQGNEKLF
>TRBV7-9|12|TRBJ1-1
ASSLGDRNTEAF
>TRBV12-3/TRBV12-4|10|TRBJ2-2
ASVDWTGELF
>TRBV6-5|13|TRBJ2-2
ASSRTGLNTGELF